This T cell receptor beta chain appears in the sequencing data of a study of blood T cells in healthy people across ages. The CDR3 loop spans 21 amino acids. With V trimmed by 6 bases and J by 0 bases, 17 bases remained unmatched. Germline V lookup: CDR1 SGHAT, CDR2 FQDESV (reference sequence). A second roughly 7 to 11 cycle PCR used barcoded and J-beta primers. MiXCR, run by TCRdb on the 5' RACE reads, gives a single entry per CDR3 protein. The table lists roughly 500,000 distinct CDR3 sequences, 25% to 30% of them singletons. Source material: blood. The chain has TRBV11-1 and TRBJ2-1; 13 bases are shared with TRBD2. The sequence was collected from a woman aged 70 to 79 in good health. CDR3 bases: TGTGCCAGCAGTCCGAGACTAGCGGGGGGCCACGTACCCTCCTCCTACAATGAGCAGTTCTTC. Translated, it gives CASSPRLAGGHVPSSYNEQFF. The full variable domain, its missing parts supplied by reference TRBV11-1 and TRBJ2-1, is EAEVAQSPRYKITEKSQAVAFWCDPISGHATLYWYRQILGQGPELLVQFQDESVVDDSQLPKDRFSAERLKGVDSTLKIQPAELGDSAMYLCASSPRLAGGHVPSSYNEQFFGPGTRLTVL.